This TCR beta chain was obtained from a study of Graves' ophthalmopathy and Graves' hyperthyroidism. A few counts support this clonotype. Researchers took RNA transcripts and amplified TCR beta CDR3 regions from them. HTBI primers primed a first-round RT-PCR, and a second-round multiplex PCR followed. Using its own MiXCR run on the multiplex PCR reads, TCRdb lists one record per CDR3 protein. The profile shows almost 750,000 distinct CDR3 sequences, 40% of them singletons. V trimming: 3 bases; J trimming: 8 bases; junction bases outside the gene matches: 8. The length of the CDR3 is 15 residues. Germline V CDR1 and CDR2: MGHRA, YSYEKL.

This receptor was identified in an adult man with Graves' ophthalmopathy. The sample comprised peripheral blood. V is TRBV4-1 and J is TRBJ1-2; 11 nucleotides line up with TRBD1. The chain's CDR3 is CASSQAGTGGRGYTF. CDR3 sequence (DNA): TGCGCCAGCAGCCAGGCCGGGACAGGGGGTCGGGGCTACACCTTC.